This entry lists 15 T cell receptor beta chains sequenced from one sample in a study of post-analysis software for immune sequencing data. Regarding the study as a whole: Patients used about five TRBV segments, including TRBV5-6, TRBV5-1 and TRBV20-1, more often than controls.

Tagging with unique molecular identifiers was a feature of the TCR beta cDNA libraries. A single record per CDR3 protein comes from TCRdb applying MiXCR to the PCR reads. Altogether hundreds of thousands of distinct CDR3 sequences are present, 59% being singletons, with the ten largest covering 11%. These receptors are not linked to any known antigen. Sequenced sample: blood. The receptors were sampled from a girl aged 2 to 9 with multiple sclerosis.

This clonotype appeared a few times. V is TRBV20-1 and J is TRBJ2-1; 8 bases are shared with TRBD2. Germline V lookup: CDR1 DFQATT, CDR2 SNEGSKA (reference sequence). The trim removed 4 bases at V and 0 bases at J, leaving 5 bases unmatched. The CDR3 consists of 15 residues. Here the CDR3 reads CSAIQAGDSYNEQFF. The CDR3 nucleotides are TGCAGTGCTATCCAAGCGGGAGACTCCTACAATGAGCAGTTCTTC.

This rearrangement joins TRBV5-1 to TRBJ2-5; perhaps TRBD2 as D (5 bases). V dropped 4 bases and J dropped 5 bases, with 12 bases sitting between them. The CDR3 spans 13 residues. CDR1 SGHRS and CDR2 YFSETQ come from the germline V gene. The CDR3 loop reads CASSPDWGETQYF. In nucleotides, the CDR3 is TGCGCCAGCAGCCCGGACTGGGGTGAGACCCAGTACTTC.

V is TRBV13 and J is TRBJ2-4; 14 bases agree with TRBD2. Germline V lookup: CDR1 PRHDT, CDR2 FYEKMQ (reference sequence). The CDR3 covers 14 residues. Trimming cost V 6 bases and J 13 bases; bases outside gene matches: 8. The DNA of the CDR3 is TGTGCCAGCAGAGCGGGACTAGCGGGAGAGGAGCAGTACTTC. The encoded protein is CASRAGLAGEEQYF.

The genes are TRBV29-1 and TRBJ2-5; 7 nucleotides match TRBD1. The germline CDR1 and CDR2 sequences are SQVTM and ANQGSEA. The CDR3 loop spans 13 amino acids. The V and J ends lost 5 bases and 2 bases, in that order; junction bases with no gene match: 5. The CDR3 region is CSVRGDSQETQYF. The DNA for the CDR3 is TGCAGCGTTCGAGGGGACAGTCAAGAGACCCAGTACTTC.

The gene calls are TRBV27 and TRBJ1-2; D not certain. Trimming took off 4 bases at V and 2 bases at J, with 20 bases between the two ends. The CDR3 contains 17 residues. CDR1 and CDR2 (germline): MNHEY, SMNVEV (reference sequence). The CDR3 here is CASSSRLGVERNYGYTF. The CDR3 DNA reads as TGTGCCAGCAGTTCGCGGTTAGGTGTTGAGCGCAACTATGGCTACACCTTC.

Comments on this clonotype: A much larger clone lies one base from this, so it may be a read error. V usage is TRBV5-1 and J usage is TRBJ2-3; D may be TRBD1 (5 bases). Deletions cut 2 bases from V and 0 bases from J, with 7 bases between. The CDR3 is made up of 14 amino acids. Germline CDR1 SGHRS, CDR2 YFSETQ. The CDR3 DNA reads TGCGCCAGCAGCTTTGACAGTAGCACAGATACGCAGTATTTT. It specifies CASSFDSSTDTQYF.

The rearrangement uses TRBV27 and TRBJ2-1; 8 bases agree with TRBD1. The V and J ends lost 3 bases and 6 bases, in that order; junction bases with no gene match: 7. The CDR3 extends over 15 amino acids. Germline V gene data show CDR1 as MNHEY and CDR2 as SMNVEV (reference sequence). CDR3 loop: CASSFIRDRGNEQFF. For the CDR3, the DNA is TGTGCCAGCAGTTTCATCAGAGACAGGGGCAATGAGCAGTTCTTC.

The chain is built from TRBV6-1 and TRBJ2-3; weak D call: TRBD1 (6 bases). CDR1 is MNHNS, CDR2 SASEGT, per germline. The CDR3 runs 13 residues. V dropped 5 bases and J dropped 4 bases, with 10 bases sitting between them. The CDR3 sequence is CASSTGSADTQYF. DNA of the CDR3: TGTGCCAGCAGTACAGGGTCTGCAGATACGCAGTATTTT.

This clonotype was counted many times. The chain joins TRBV28 to TRBJ2-3; 11 positions agree with TRBD2. The CDR3 extends over 16 amino acids. The germline V gene encodes CDR1 MDHEN and CDR2 SYDVKM. V lost 5 bases to trimming and J lost 2 bases; unmatched junction nucleotides: 6. The CDR3: CASSPRTSGHTDTQYF. For the CDR3, the DNA is TGTGCCAGCAGTCCCCGGACTAGCGGGCACACAGATACGCAGTATTTT.

The V call is TRBV27, the J call TRBJ2-1; 7 bases align to TRBD2. The CDR3 loop spans 15 amino acids. The V and J ends lost 10 bases and 8 bases, in that order; junction bases with no gene match: 17. Germline CDR1 and CDR2: MNHEY and SMNVEV (reference sequence). The CDR3 nucleotides read TGTGCCACCGGGCGGGAGAACGTGTGGTCACATGAGCAGTTCTTC. Its protein is CATGRENVWSHEQFF.

J is TRBJ2-7 and V is TRBV6-5, with D possibly being TRBD1 (6 bases). This CDR3 region has 13 residues. The ends were cut back, 0 bases at V and 7 bases at J, with 10 bases in the middle. Germline CDR1 is MNHEY and CDR2 is SVGAGI. The CDR3, as DNA: TGTGCCAGCAGTTACTCGGGTCAGGGGGAGCAGTACTTC. Translating gives CASSYSGQGEQYF.

The chain is built from TRBV9 and TRBJ1-1, with a possible D match to TRBD1 (6 bases). Trimming took off 0 bases at V and 2 bases at J, with 8 bases between the two ends. Germline CDR1 is SGDLS and CDR2 is YYNGEE. This CDR3 contains 14 residues. CDR3 residues: CASSVVTGNTEAFF. DNA of the CDR3: TGTGCCAGCAGCGTAGTGACAGGCAACACTGAAGCTTTCTTT.

This clonotype was detected only once. The chain combines TRBV5-1 with TRBJ2-1, with 8 positions matching TRBD2. Germline V gives CDR1 SGHRS, CDR2 YFSETQ. After removal of 4 bases from V and 4 bases from J, the junction contained 10 bases not matched to a gene. The CDR3 has 16 amino acids. This CDR3 reads CASSPGSSGNYNEQFF. DNA of the CDR3: TGCGCCAGCAGCCCCGGGAGTAGCGGGAATTACAATGAGCAGTTCTTC.

J is TRBJ2-1 and V is TRBV20-1; D may be TRBD2 (7 bases). This CDR3 is 15 amino acids long. The V end lost 0 bases, the J end lost 6 bases, and 15 bases lay between the germline ends. Germline V gene sequence: CDR1 DFQATT, CDR2 SNEGSKA (reference sequence). Written as DNA, the CDR3 is TGCAGTGCTAGAGACGGGGGGCCAAAGTCCAATGAGCAGTTCTTC. Translated, it gives CSARDGGPKSNEQFF.

The V and J genes are TRBV4-1 and TRBJ2-3; 9 nucleotides line up with TRBD1. CDR1 is MGHRA, CDR2 YSYEKL, per germline. The CDR3 has 16 residues. The junction had 6 bases not matched to a gene; V was cut back by 5 bases and J by 0 bases. Here the CDR3 reads CASSKTGTGSTDTQYF. Written as DNA, the CDR3 is TGCGCCAGCAGCAAAACCGGGACAGGGAGCACAGATACGCAGTATTTT.